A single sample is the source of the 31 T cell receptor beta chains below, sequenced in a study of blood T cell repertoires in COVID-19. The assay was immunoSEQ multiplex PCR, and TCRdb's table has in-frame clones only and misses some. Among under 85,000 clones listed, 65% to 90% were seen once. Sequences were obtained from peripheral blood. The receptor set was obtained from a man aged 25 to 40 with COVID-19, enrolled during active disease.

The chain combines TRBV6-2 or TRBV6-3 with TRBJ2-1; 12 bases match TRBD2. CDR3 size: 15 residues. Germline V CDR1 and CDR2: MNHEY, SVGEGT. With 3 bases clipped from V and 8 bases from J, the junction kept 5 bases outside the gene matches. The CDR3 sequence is CASSYRLAGADEQFF. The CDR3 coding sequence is TGTGCCAGCAGTTATAGACTAGCGGGAGCGGATGAGCAGTTCTTC.

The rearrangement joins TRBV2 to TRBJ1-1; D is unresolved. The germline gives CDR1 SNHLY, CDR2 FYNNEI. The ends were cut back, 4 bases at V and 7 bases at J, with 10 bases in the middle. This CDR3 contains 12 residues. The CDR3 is CASSVMRGEAFF. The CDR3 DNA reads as TGTGCCAGCAGTGTAATGCGCGGTGAAGCTTTCTTT.

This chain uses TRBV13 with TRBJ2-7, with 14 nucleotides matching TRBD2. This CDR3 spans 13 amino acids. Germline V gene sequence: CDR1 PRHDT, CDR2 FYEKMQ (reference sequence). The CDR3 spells CASGTSGGYEQYF. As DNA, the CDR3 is TGTGCTTCCGGGACTAGCGGGGGATACGAGCAGTACTTC.

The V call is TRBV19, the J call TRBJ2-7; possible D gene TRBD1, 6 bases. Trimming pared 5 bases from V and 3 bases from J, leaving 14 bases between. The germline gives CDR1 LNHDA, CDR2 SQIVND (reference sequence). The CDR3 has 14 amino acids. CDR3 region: CASSFRTVGYEQYF. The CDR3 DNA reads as TGTGCCAGTAGTTTCAGGACAGTTGGCTACGAGCAGTACTTC.

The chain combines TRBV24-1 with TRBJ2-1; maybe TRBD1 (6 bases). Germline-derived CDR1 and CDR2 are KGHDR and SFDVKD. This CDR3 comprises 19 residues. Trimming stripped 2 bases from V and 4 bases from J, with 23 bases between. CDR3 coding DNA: TGTGCCACCAGTGATTCGACTTCCGGGACACGGCCCCAGTACAATGAGCAGTTCTTC. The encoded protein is CATSDSTSGTRPQYNEQFF.

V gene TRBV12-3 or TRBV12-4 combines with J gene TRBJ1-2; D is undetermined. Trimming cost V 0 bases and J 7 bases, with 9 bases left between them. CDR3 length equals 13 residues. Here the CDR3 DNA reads TGTGCCAGCAGTTTAGCAGGGAGTCGTGGCTACACCTTC. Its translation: CASSLAGSRGYTF.

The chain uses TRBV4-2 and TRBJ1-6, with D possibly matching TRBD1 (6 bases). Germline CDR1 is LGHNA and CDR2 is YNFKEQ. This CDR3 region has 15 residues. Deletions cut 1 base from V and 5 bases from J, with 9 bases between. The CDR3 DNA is TGTGCCAGCAGCCAAGTCAGGGGAGATAATTCACCCCTCCACTTT. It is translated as CASSQVRGDNSPLHF.

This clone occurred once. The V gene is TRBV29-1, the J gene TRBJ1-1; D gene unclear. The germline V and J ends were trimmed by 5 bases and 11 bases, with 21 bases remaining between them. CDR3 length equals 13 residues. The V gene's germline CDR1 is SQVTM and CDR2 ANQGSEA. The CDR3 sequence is CSVIKAGNGVAFF. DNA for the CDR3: TGCAGCGTTATTAAGGCAGGCAATGGTGTGGCTTTCTTT.

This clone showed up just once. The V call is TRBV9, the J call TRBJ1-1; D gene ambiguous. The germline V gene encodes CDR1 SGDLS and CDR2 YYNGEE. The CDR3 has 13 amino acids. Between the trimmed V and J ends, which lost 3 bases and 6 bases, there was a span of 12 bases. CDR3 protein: CASSGDIIAEAFF. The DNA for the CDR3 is TGTGCCAGCAGCGGCGACATAATCGCTGAAGCTTTCTTT.

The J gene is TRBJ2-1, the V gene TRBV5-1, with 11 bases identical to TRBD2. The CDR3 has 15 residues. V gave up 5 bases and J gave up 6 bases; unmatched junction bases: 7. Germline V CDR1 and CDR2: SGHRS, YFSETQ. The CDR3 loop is CASSPGLAVRNEQFF. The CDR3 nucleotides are TGCGCCAGCAGTCCGGGACTAGCGGTGCGCAATGAGCAGTTCTTC.

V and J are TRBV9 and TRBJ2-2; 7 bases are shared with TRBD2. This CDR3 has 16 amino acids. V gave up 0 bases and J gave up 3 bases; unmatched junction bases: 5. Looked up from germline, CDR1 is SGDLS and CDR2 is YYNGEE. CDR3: CASSVGKRGYTGELFF. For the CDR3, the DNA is TGTGCCAGCAGCGTAGGGAAGCGGGGTTACACCGGGGAGCTGTTTTTT.

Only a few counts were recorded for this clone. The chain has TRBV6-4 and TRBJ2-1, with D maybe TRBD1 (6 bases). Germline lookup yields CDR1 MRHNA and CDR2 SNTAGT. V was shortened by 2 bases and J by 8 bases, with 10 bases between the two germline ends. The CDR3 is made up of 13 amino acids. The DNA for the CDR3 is TGTGCCAGCAGTGACAGGTACAGGGATGAGCAGTTCTTC. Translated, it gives CASSDRYRDEQFF.

The CDR3 spells CASSFRSNTNYGYTF. The CDR3 bases are TGTGCCAGCAGCTTTAGGAGCAACACAAACTATGGCTACACCTTC. This chain joins TRBV5-6 and TRBJ1-2; D is uncertain. The ends were cut back, 2 bases at V and 2 bases at J, with 13 bases in the middle. Germline V gene data show CDR1 as SGHDT and CDR2 as YYEEEE. There are 15 residues in the CDR3.

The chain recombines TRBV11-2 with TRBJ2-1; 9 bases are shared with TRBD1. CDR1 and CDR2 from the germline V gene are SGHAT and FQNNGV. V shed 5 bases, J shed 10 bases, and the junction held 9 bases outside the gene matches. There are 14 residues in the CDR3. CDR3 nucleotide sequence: TGTGCCAGCAGCCTCCGACAGGGGGGAGACGAGCAGTTCTTC. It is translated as CASSLRQGGDEQFF.

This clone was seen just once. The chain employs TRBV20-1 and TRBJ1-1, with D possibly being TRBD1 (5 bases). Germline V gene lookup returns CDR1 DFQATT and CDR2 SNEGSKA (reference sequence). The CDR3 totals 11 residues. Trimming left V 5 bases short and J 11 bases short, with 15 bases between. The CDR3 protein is CSAGAGHSAFF. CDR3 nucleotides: TGCAGTGCTGGGGCTGGGCATTCGGCTTTCTTT.

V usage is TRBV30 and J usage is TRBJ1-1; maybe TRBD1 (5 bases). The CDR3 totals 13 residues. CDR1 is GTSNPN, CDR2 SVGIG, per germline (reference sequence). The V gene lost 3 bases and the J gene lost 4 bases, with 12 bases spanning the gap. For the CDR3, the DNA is TGTGCCTGGAGGAAAGGGGCGAGCACTGAAGCTTTCTTT. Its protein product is CAWRKGASTEAFF.

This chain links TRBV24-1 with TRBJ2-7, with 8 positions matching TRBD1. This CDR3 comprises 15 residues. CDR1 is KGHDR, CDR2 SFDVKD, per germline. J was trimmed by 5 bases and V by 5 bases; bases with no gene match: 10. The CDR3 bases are TGTGCCACCAGTGGATCTCAGGGGGCTTTCGACGAGCAGTACTTC. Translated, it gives CATSGSQGAFDEQYF.

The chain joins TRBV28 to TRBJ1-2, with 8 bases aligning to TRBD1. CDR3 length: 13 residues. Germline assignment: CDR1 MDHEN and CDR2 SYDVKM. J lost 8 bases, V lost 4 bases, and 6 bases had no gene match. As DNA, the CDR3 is TGTGCCAGCAGTTCTCAGGGGGCAAGAGGCTACACCTTC. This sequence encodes CASSSQGARGYTF.

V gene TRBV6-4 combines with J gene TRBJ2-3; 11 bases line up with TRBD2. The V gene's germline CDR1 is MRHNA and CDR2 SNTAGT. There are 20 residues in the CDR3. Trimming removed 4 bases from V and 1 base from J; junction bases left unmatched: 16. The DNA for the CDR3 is TGTGCCAGCAGTGCCGTAAGCGGACTAGCGGGCCGCCAAGGCACAGATACGCAGTATTTT. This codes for CASSAVSGLAGRQGTDTQYF.

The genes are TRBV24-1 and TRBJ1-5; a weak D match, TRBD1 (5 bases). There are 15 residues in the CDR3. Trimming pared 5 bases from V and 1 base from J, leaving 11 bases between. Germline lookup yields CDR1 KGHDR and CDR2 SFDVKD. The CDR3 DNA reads TGTGCCACCAGTGGGTGGGGGGGAAGCAATCAGCCCCAGCATTTT. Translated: CATSGWGGSNQPQHF.

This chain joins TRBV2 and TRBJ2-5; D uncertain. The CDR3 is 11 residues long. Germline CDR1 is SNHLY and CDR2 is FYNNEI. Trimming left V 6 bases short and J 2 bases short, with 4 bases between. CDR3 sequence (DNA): TGTGCCAGCAGGCGGCAAGAGACCCAGTACTTC. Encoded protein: CASRRQETQYF.

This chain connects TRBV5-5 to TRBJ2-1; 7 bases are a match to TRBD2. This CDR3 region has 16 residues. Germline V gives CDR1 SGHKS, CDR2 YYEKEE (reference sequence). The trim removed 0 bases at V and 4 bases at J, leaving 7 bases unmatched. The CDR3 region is CASSLEGLKRYNEQFF. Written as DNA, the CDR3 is TGTGCCAGCAGCTTGGAGGGACTAAAACGTTACAATGAGCAGTTCTTC. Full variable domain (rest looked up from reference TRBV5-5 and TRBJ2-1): DAGVTQSPTHLIKTRGQQVTLRCSPISGHKSVSWYQQVLGQGPQFIFQYYEKEERGRGNFPDRFSARQFPNYSSELNVNALLLGDSALYLCASSLEGLKRYNEQFFGPGTRLTVL.

The CDR3 sequence is CATSRGGQGPTDTQYF. The CDR3 DNA follows: TGTGCCACCAGCAGGGGAGGACAGGGACCCACAGATACGCAGTATTTT. This chain links TRBV15 with TRBJ2-3; 8 bases agree with TRBD1. The V gene end was trimmed by 3 bases and the J gene end by 2 bases; junction bases not matched to a gene: 7. Germline-derived CDR1 and CDR2 are LNHNV and YYDKDF (reference sequence). The CDR3 spans 16 residues.

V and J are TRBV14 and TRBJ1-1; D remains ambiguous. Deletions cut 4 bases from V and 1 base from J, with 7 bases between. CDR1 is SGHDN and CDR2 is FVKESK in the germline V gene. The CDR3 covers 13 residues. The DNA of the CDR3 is TGTGCCAGCAGCCCCTACAGGAACACTGAAGCTTTCTTT. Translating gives CASSPYRNTEAFF.

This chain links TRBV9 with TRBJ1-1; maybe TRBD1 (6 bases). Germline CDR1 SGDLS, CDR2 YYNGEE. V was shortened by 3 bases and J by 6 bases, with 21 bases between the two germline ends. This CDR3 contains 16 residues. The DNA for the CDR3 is TGTGCCAGCAGCGCCGAGGGAAGGGGGACGGACCCTGAAGCTTTCTTT. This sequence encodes CASSAEGRGTDPEAFF.

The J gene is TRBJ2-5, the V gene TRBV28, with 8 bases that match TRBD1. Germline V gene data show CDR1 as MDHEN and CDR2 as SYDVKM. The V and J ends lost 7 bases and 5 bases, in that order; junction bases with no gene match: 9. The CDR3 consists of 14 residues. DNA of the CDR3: TGTGCCAGCATCGAGACAGGGGCAGGGGAGACCCAGTACTTC. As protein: CASIETGAGETQYF.

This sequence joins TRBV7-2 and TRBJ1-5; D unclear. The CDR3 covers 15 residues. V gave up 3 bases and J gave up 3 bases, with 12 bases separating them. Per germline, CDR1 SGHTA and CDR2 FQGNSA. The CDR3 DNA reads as TGTGCCAGCAGCTTGGGCCAGGCTATCAATCAGCCCCAGCATTTT. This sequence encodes CASSLGQAINQPQHF.

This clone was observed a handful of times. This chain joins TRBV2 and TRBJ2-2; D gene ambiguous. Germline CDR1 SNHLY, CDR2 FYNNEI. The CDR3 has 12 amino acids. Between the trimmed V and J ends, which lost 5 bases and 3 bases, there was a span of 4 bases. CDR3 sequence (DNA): TGTGCCAGCAGTTCTTACACCGGGGAGCTGTTTTTT. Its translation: CASSSYTGELFF.

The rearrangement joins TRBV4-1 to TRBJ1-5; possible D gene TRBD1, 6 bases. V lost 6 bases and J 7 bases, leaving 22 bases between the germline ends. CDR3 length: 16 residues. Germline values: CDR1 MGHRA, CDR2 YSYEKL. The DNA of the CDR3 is TGCGCCAGCAGACCGCTACTGCAGGGGATGCGGCAGCCCCAGCATTTT. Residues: CASRPLLQGMRQPQHF.

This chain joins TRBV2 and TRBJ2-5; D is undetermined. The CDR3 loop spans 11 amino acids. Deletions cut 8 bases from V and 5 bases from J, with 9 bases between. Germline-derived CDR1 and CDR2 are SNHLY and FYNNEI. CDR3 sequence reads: CASARQETQYF. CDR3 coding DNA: TGTGCCAGCGCCCGTCAGGAGACCCAGTACTTC. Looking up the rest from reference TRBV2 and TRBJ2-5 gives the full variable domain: EPEVTQTPSHQVTQMGQEVILRCVPISNHLYFYWYRQILGQKVEFLVSFYNNEISEKSEIFDDQFSVERPDGSNFTLKIRSTKLEDSAMYFCASARQETQYFGPGTRLLVL.

The CDR3 DNA reads as TGTGCCAGCAGTTTATTAACGGGGAGTGGGAATCAGCCCCAGCATTTT. It codes for CASSLLTGSGNQPQHF. This chain uses TRBV28 with TRBJ1-5; no clear D gene. V shed 1 base and J shed 4 bases, with 14 bases lying between them. Germline values: CDR1 MDHEN, CDR2 SYDVKM. The CDR3 consists of 16 residues.